These 27 T cell receptor beta chains share one sample of origin, sequenced in a study of T cells in Graves' hyperthyroidism and ophthalmopathy. The source material, RNA transcripts, was used to amplify TCR beta CDR3 regions. The TCR CDR3 first-round RT-PCR relied on the HTBI primer set. TCRdb processed the multiplex PCR reads anew with MiXCR; each CDR3 protein has one entry. The data contain about 560,000 distinct CDR3 sequences, over 15% of them singletons. Sequenced input: blood. The receptors originated from a woman between 18 and 29 years old with Graves' hyperthyroidism.

This clonotype was recorded many times. The chain couples TRBV2 to TRBJ1-1, with D possibly matching TRBD1 (6 bases). Germline V gene lookup returns CDR1 SNHLY and CDR2 FYNNEI. CDR3 length: 14 amino acids. V was pared by 6 bases and J by 5 bases, with 16 bases between. CDR3 DNA sequence: TGTGCCAGCAGCGTGGGGGCGGAGGGGACTGAAGCTTTCTTT. Protein product: CASSVGAEGTEAFF.

Here the CDR3 reads CSASRRVDGELFF. CDR3 DNA sequence: TGCAGTGCTAGTCGCAGGGTAGACGGGGAGCTGTTTTTT. The V gene is TRBV20-1, the J gene TRBJ2-2; tentative D call: TRBD1 (5 bases). This CDR3 has 13 amino acids. CDR1 and CDR2 from the germline V gene are DFQATT and SNEGSKA (reference sequence). Trimming pared 3 bases from V and 7 bases from J, leaving 12 bases between.

Ten or more counts support this clonotype. This rearrangement joins TRBV28 to TRBJ2-1, with 10 positions matching TRBD1. Germline CDR1 reads MDHEN; CDR2 reads SYDVKM. J was trimmed by 4 bases and V by 4 bases; bases with no gene match: 10. The CDR3 is 17 amino acids. CDR3 bases: TGTGCCAGCAGTTCCCGTTGGGCGGGACAGGGGTACAATGAGCAGTTCTTC. Translating it yields CASSSRWAGQGYNEQFF.

The chain employs TRBV12-3 or TRBV12-4 and TRBJ2-1; D is possibly TRBD2 (5 bases). There are 14 residues in the CDR3. Trimming took 3 bases from V and 9 from J, leaving 15 bases between them. The chain's CDR3 is CASSFLASLSEQFF. CDR3 nucleotides: TGTGCCAGCAGTTTTCTCGCTAGCTTGAGTGAGCAGTTCTTC.

This clonotype has a count of ten or more. The chain has TRBV12-3 or TRBV12-4 and TRBJ2-3; D ambiguous. Trimming pared 7 bases from V and 2 bases from J, leaving 13 bases between. The CDR3 spans 14 residues. As DNA, the CDR3 is TGTGCCAGCACCACGAGGCGGTTCACAGATACGCAGTATTTT. The encoded protein is CASTTRRFTDTQYF.

The sample holds a few counts of this clonotype. A much larger clone is a single base away; this may be a read error. The V gene is TRBV27, the J gene TRBJ1-2; the match to TRBD1 covers 8 bases. Germline CDR1 MNHEY, CDR2 SMNVEV (reference sequence). Trimming took 5 bases from V and 1 from J; bases not matched to a gene: 9. The CDR3 is made up of 16 amino acids. The CDR3 region has the DNA TGTGCCAGCAGTCGACAGGGGAGTCGGGTTAACTATGGCTACACCTTC. Its translation: CASSRQGSRVNYGYTF.

This clonotype has just one count. The chain couples TRBV14 to TRBJ1-4, with a possible D match to TRBD1 (5 bases). This CDR3 is built from 12 residues. Germline V CDR1 and CDR2: SGHDN, FVKESK. With 4 bases removed from V and 11 bases from J, the gap between germline ends came to 11 bases. CDR3 bases: TGTGCCAGCAGCCCGGGGGGAGGGAAACTGTTTTTT. This codes for CASSPGGGKLFF.

The V call is TRBV27, the J call TRBJ2-6; no firm D call. The CDR3 length is 16 residues. V lost 4 bases and J 0 bases, leaving 10 bases between the germline ends. CDR1 is MNHEY and CDR2 is SMNVEV in the germline V gene (reference sequence). CDR3 residues: CASSSQLPSGANVLTF. Written as DNA, the CDR3 is TGTGCCAGCAGTTCCCAGCTTCCCTCTGGGGCCAACGTCCTGACTTTC.

This clonotype was detected a few times. The chain is built from TRBV12-3 or TRBV12-4 and TRBJ2-7; 8 bases match TRBD1. The CDR3 extends over 14 amino acids. V shed 6 bases and J 0 bases; nucleotides not matched to a gene: 4. CDR3 sequence reads: CASSKTGGSYEQYF. In nucleotides, the CDR3 is TGTGCCAGCAGCAAAACAGGGGGCTCCTACGAGCAGTACTTC.

This clonotype was seen ten or more times. The rearrangement joins TRBV28 to TRBJ2-7; 10 bases line up with TRBD2. The CDR3 totals 15 residues. V was clipped by 3 bases and J by 6 bases; unmatched bases: 8. In germline, CDR1 is MDHEN, CDR2 SYDVKM. CDR3 loop: CASSFLGGLALEQYF. CDR3 DNA sequence: TGTGCCAGCAGTTTTCTAGGGGGACTAGCGCTCGAGCAGTACTTC.

The rearrangement uses TRBV5-1 and TRBJ2-7, with a tentative D call TRBD1 (6 bases). There are 15 residues in the CDR3. Germline-derived CDR1 and CDR2 are SGHRS and YFSETQ. V was cut by 4 bases and J by 0 bases, with 14 bases left in between. The CDR3 bases are TGCGCCAGCAGCCAGACCACAGGGCCCTCCTACGAGCAGTACTTC. Its translation: CASSQTTGPSYEQYF.

This clonotype was seen a handful of times. The V call is TRBV5-6, the J call TRBJ2-2; 11 bases match TRBD1. CDR1 is SGHDT, CDR2 YYEEEE, per germline. The CDR3 spans 17 residues. The trim removed 4 bases at V and 2 bases at J, leaving 7 bases unmatched. The CDR3 bases are TGTGCCAGCAGCCCCGGGACAGGGGGTGATAACACCGGGGAGCTGTTTTTT. Protein product: CASSPGTGGDNTGELFF.

This clonotype was seen more than once but under ten times. The chain links TRBV19 to TRBJ1-1; 9 bases match TRBD1. V dropped 5 bases and J dropped 8; count of bases not matched to a gene: 12. Per germline, CDR1 LNHDA and CDR2 SQIVND (reference sequence). This CDR3 region has 15 residues. CDR3 sequence reads: CASSFAGTGSIEAFF. CDR3 nucleotides: TGTGCCAGTAGTTTCGCCGGGACAGGGTCCATAGAAGCTTTCTTT.

This clonotype was detected a few times. The rearrangement joins TRBV7-9 to TRBJ2-1, with 10 bases that match TRBD1. This CDR3 has 15 amino acids. CDR1 and CDR2 (germline): SEHNR, FQNEAQ (reference sequence). With 5 bases clipped from V and 4 bases from J, the junction kept 5 bases outside the gene matches. The CDR3 protein is CASSTGTGAYNEQFF. CDR3 DNA sequence: TGTGCCAGCAGCACCGGGACAGGGGCTTACAATGAGCAGTTCTTC. Full variable domain (remainder filled in from reference TRBV7-9 and TRBJ2-1): DTGVSQNPRHKITKRGQNVTFRCDPISEHNRLYWYRQTLGQGPEFLTYFQNEAQLEKSRLLSDRFSAERPKGSFSTLEIQRTEQGDSAMYLCASSTGTGAYNEQFFGPGTRLTVL.

The chain couples TRBV7-9 to TRBJ2-7; D is perhaps TRBD2 (5 bases). Trimming took off 5 bases at V and 2 bases at J, with 16 bases between the two ends. Germline V CDR1 and CDR2: SEHNR, FQNEAQ (reference sequence). There are 15 residues in the CDR3. CDR3 nucleotide sequence: TGTGCCAGCAGCCATCCCCTCAGCGGTACCTACGAGCAGTACTTC. Protein: CASSHPLSGTYEQYF.

This clonotype appeared many times. This chain joins TRBV6-1 and TRBJ2-3; 7 bases are a match to TRBD2. Germline CDR1 is MNHNS and CDR2 is SASEGT. The V segment lost 2 bases and the J segment 2 bases; nucleotides outside the gene matches: 1. This CDR3 is built from 14 residues. CDR3: CASSERGDTDTQYF. The CDR3 nucleotides read TGTGCCAGCAGTGAACGGGGGGACACAGATACGCAGTATTTT.

The V call is TRBV12-3 or TRBV12-4, the J call TRBJ2-3, with 7 bases identical to TRBD1. With 0 bases clipped from V and 5 bases from J, the junction kept 5 bases outside the gene matches. This CDR3 comprises 15 residues. The DNA of the CDR3 is TGTGCCAGCAGTTTAGCTCCACAGGGGAGAGATACGCAGTATTTT. The encoded protein is CASSLAPQGRDTQYF.

This CDR3 reads CASSRVGQRNYGYTF. The CDR3 region has the DNA TGTGCCAGCAGTAGGGTGGGGCAGAGGAACTATGGCTACACCTTC. V gene TRBV27 combines with J gene TRBJ1-2; D might be TRBD1 (5 bases). V gave up 5 bases and J gave up 2 bases, with 15 bases separating them. The length of the CDR3 is 15 residues. The germline V gene encodes CDR1 MNHEY and CDR2 SMNVEV (reference sequence).

The sample holds many counts of this clonotype. The V gene is TRBV7-2, the J gene TRBJ2-1; D possibly corresponds to TRBD2 (6 bases). Germline CDR1 is SGHTA and CDR2 is FQGNSA. Trimming cost V 1 base and J 6 bases, with 10 bases left between them. The length of the CDR3 is 14 residues. The CDR3 region is CASSLDMGGNEQFF. The CDR3 DNA is TGTGCCAGCAGCTTAGATATGGGGGGCAATGAGCAGTTCTTC.

With respect to this clonotype: A read error may account for a junction end that differs from germline. The gene calls are TRBV5-4 and TRBJ1-4; D ambiguous. The CDR3 is 13 residues long. Germline values: CDR1 SGHNT, CDR2 YYREEE (reference sequence). This CDR3 reads CASSENPNEKLLF. The DNA for the CDR3 is TGTGCCAGCAGTGAAAACCCTAATGAAAAACTGCTTTTT.

This chain connects TRBV6-5 to TRBJ1-2; the match to TRBD1 covers 10 bases. The junction had 1 base not matched to a gene; V was cut back by 2 bases and J by 1 base. The CDR3 sequence is 15 residues long. CDR1 and CDR2 from the germline V gene are MNHEY and SVGAGI. The CDR3 bases are TGTGCCAGCAGTTACGGGACAGGGGTTAACTATGGCTACACCTTC. It yields the protein CASSYGTGVNYGYTF.

This clonotype was recorded a few times. V gene TRBV6-2 or TRBV6-3 combines with J gene TRBJ1-5; D is unresolved. CDR3 size: 16 residues. The V gene's germline CDR1 is MNHEY and CDR2 SVGEGT. V was shortened by 6 bases and J by 0 bases, with 15 bases between the two germline ends. CDR3 residues: CASSPGLSHSNQPQHF. The DNA of the CDR3 is TGTGCCAGCAGCCCGGGCCTCTCACATAGCAATCAGCCCCAGCATTTT.

This clonotype has a count of ten or more. V is TRBV20-1 and J is TRBJ2-1, with a possible D match to TRBD2 (5 bases). V lost 0 bases to trimming and J lost 0 bases, with 12 bases between them. This CDR3 contains 16 residues. CDR1 DFQATT and CDR2 SNEGSKA come from the germline V gene (reference sequence). CDR3 bases: TGCAGTGCTAGAGATCCGCGGGTTAGCTCCTACAATGAGCAGTTCTTC. As protein: CSARDPRVSSYNEQFF.

This clonotype was seen repeatedly, ten times or more. The chain recombines TRBV12-3 or TRBV12-4 with TRBJ1-1, with D unresolved. V lost 3 bases to trimming and J lost 4 bases, with 3 bases between them. The CDR3 length is 11 residues. The CDR3 DNA sequence: TGTGCCAGCAGTTTGAGCACTGAAGCTTTCTTT. Amino acids: CASSLSTEAFF.

This clonotype has a count of ten or more. CDR3 nucleotides: TGCAGTGCTAGAGATGTCGGGGGGCTCGACACTGAAGCTTTCTTT. It translates to CSARDVGGLDTEAFF. The chain carries TRBV20-1 and TRBJ1-1, with D possibly TRBD1 on 6 matching bases. In germline, CDR1 is DFQATT, CDR2 SNEGSKA (reference sequence). The CDR3 is made up of 15 amino acids. V was shortened by 0 bases and J by 3 bases, with 14 bases between the two germline ends.

This clonotype was counted a few times. The chain uses TRBV9 and TRBJ2-3; the D call may be TRBD1 or TRBD2 (6 bases each). The V and J ends lost 0 bases and 3 bases respectively, with 14 bases between them. The CDR3 is 16 amino acids. Looked up from germline, CDR1 is SGDLS and CDR2 is YYNGEE. Here the CDR3 DNA reads TGTGCCAGCAGCGTAGGTCAGGGGAGGTTGACAGATACGCAGTATTTT. It codes for CASSVGQGRLTDTQYF.

The CDR3 DNA sequence: TGCGCCAGCAGCTGGGGGGGCGGTGAAGAGACCCAGTACTTC. Amino acids: CASSWGGGEETQYF. The J gene is TRBJ2-5, the V gene TRBV5-1, with a tentative D call TRBD2 (7 bases). CDR1 and CDR2 (germline): SGHRS, YFSETQ. The CDR3 loop spans 14 amino acids. Trimming stripped 3 bases from V and 3 bases from J, with 12 bases between.